Below are 15 T cell receptor beta chains sequenced from a single sample in a study of regulatory T cells. These receptors are not linked to any known antigen. Overall study findings and caveats: In CD3G-deficient patients, conventional CD4+ T cells were enriched for hydrophobic CDR3 residues at positions 6 and 7.

Amplification used 52 TRBV primers and 13 TRBJ primers. The data were produced by immunoSEQ multiplex PCR, yet TCRdb's version contains in-frame clones alone and is incomplete. The data hold 20,000 to 25,000 clones, with more than 70% observed a single time. Material for sequencing was conventional CD4+ T cells sorted from blood. These receptors originate from a child aged 5-17 years with CD3G deficiency.

This clone was detected once. The V gene is TRBV11-2, the J gene TRBJ2-5, with D unresolved. With 1 base removed from V and 3 bases from J, the gap between germline ends came to 6 bases. Germline-derived CDR1 and CDR2 are SGHAT and FQNNGV. The CDR3 length is 13 residues. The CDR3 nucleotides read TGTGCCAGCAGCTTAGGGGTCGAAGAGACCCAGTACTTC. This codes for CASSLGVEETQYF.

The genes are TRBV5-1 and TRBJ1-1; no firm D call. The CDR3 contains 13 residues. CDR1 and CDR2 (germline): SGHRS, YFSETQ. The germline V and J ends were trimmed by 1 base and 2 bases, with 6 bases remaining between them. The CDR3 region is CASSLRGNTEAFF. CDR3 nucleotide sequence: TGCGCCAGCAGCTTGCGGGGAAACACTGAAGCTTTCTTT.

The CDR3 DNA sequence: TGCGCCAGCAGCGAAGGGTGGAAGACTGAAGCTTTCTTT. Protein sequence: CASSEGWKTEAFF. This rearrangement joins TRBV5-1 to TRBJ1-1; D gene unclear. The V end was cut by 4 bases, the J end by 5 bases, with 12 bases between. Germline V lookup: CDR1 SGHRS, CDR2 YFSETQ. The CDR3 runs to 13 residues.

This chain uses TRBV5-1 with TRBJ2-1; no firm D call. The CDR3 is made up of 14 amino acids. Germline CDR1 and CDR2: SGHRS and YFSETQ. The V gene lost 0 bases and the J gene lost 5 bases, with 9 bases spanning the gap. The CDR3 bases are TGCGCCAGCAGCTTGGGACAAGGGAACAATGAGCAGTTCTTC. It translates to CASSLGQGNNEQFF.

The chain joins TRBV21-1 to TRBJ1-5; whether TRBD1, the table's D call, matches the DNA was not checked. TRBV21-1 has pseudogene status. The CDR3 runs to 19 residues. CDR3 sequence reads: CASSVSNPWQPRSNQPQHF. CDR3 coding DNA: TGTGCCAGCAGCGTTTCAAACCCATGGCAGCCCAGGAGCAATCAGCCCCAGCATTTT.

By sample share, this clone is medium-sized (0.01 to 0.1%). This chain links TRBV28 with TRBJ2-1, with 9 bases identical to TRBD1. The CDR3 is 17 amino acids. With 4 bases clipped from V and 8 bases from J, the junction kept 15 bases outside the gene matches. Germline values: CDR1 MDHEN, CDR2 SYDVKM. CDR3 sequence reads: CASSSWRVQGAPDEQFF. CDR3 sequence (DNA): TGTGCCAGCAGTTCGTGGAGGGTACAGGGGGCTCCGGATGAGCAGTTCTTC.

To note about this clone: The same CDR3 arises from other DNA sequences in this sample as well. The rearrangement links TRBV5-1 to TRBJ2-2; no reliable D call. Germline V lookup: CDR1 SGHRS, CDR2 YFSETQ. Trimming removed 7 bases from V and 3 bases from J, with 10 bases in between. This CDR3 comprises 13 residues. In DNA, the CDR3 is TGCGCCAGCTCTCGCGACGACACCGGGGAGCTGTTTTTT. Amino acid sequence: CASSRDDTGELFF.

The chain has TRBV6-1 and TRBJ1-2, with unresolved D. The V gene's germline CDR1 is MNHNS and CDR2 SASEGT. Trimming took 6 bases from V and 4 from J, leaving 12 bases between them. The CDR3 has 13 residues. The CDR3 loop is CASSARGPYGYTF. DNA for the CDR3: TGTGCCAGCAGCGCCCGGGGTCCCTATGGCTACACCTTC.

CDR3 region: CASSEIWGGNTEAFF. The CDR3 DNA follows: TGTGCCAGCAGTGAAATCTGGGGAGGAAACACTGAAGCTTTCTTT. The chain joins TRBV6-1 to TRBJ1-1; D unclear. The CDR3 extends over 15 amino acids. Germline CDR1 and CDR2: MNHNS and SASEGT. Trimming cost V 2 bases and J 2 bases, with 12 bases left between them.

V gene TRBV10-3 combines with J gene TRBJ2-7; D is perhaps TRBD1 or TRBD2 (6 bases each). Trimming took 4 bases from V and 6 from J, leaving 13 bases between them. Germline values: CDR1 ENHRY, CDR2 SYGVKD. This CDR3 comprises 13 residues. The CDR3 sequence is CAISAVGGVEQYF. The DNA of the CDR3 is TGTGCCATCAGTGCGGTGGGGGGCGTCGAGCAGTACTTC.

This clone showed up just once. The chain combines TRBV6-1 with TRBJ2-1, with TRBD2 identical over 8 bases. The V gene end was trimmed by 4 bases and the J gene end by 5 bases; junction bases not matched to a gene: 7. The CDR3 is 15 residues long. The germline V gene encodes CDR1 MNHNS and CDR2 SASEGT. CDR3 amino acids: CASSAGGRRNNEQFF. The CDR3 DNA reads as TGTGCCAGCAGTGCCGGCGGGAGGAGGAACAATGAGCAGTTCTTC.

This clone appeared a single time. The chain combines TRBV28 with TRBJ1-1, with TRBD1 identical over 8 bases. Unmatched junction bases numbered 8, after V lost 5 bases and J lost 6 bases. Germline lookup yields CDR1 MDHEN and CDR2 SYDVKM. This CDR3 region has 14 residues. As DNA, the CDR3 is TGTGCCAGCAGTCCACCAGGACAGGGCGCTGAAGCTTTCTTT. This codes for CASSPPGQGAEAFF.

The chain has TRBV5-1 and TRBJ2-6; D remains ambiguous. Germline values: CDR1 SGHRS, CDR2 YFSETQ. Deletions cut 0 bases from V and 0 bases from J, with 7 bases between. This CDR3 region has 16 residues. CDR3 coding DNA: TGCGCCAGCAGCTTGGATGGCGTCTCTGGGGCCAACGTCCTGACTTTC. Translated, it gives CASSLDGVSGANVLTF.

This clone was detected only once. The chain carries TRBV7-8 and TRBJ1-1; 11 bases match TRBD1. V was pared by 5 bases and J by 8 bases, with 7 bases of the junction left unmatched. CDR1 and CDR2 from the germline V gene are SGHVS and FQNEAQ. The CDR3 extends over 14 amino acids. This chain's CDR3 is CASSRGQGAGEAFF. Written as DNA, the CDR3 is TGTGCCAGCAGCCGCGGACAGGGGGCAGGGGAAGCTTTCTTT.

The genes are TRBV7-9 and TRBJ2-1; the match to TRBD2 covers 14 bases. The CDR3 extends over 17 amino acids. V trimming: 5 bases; J trimming: 4 bases; junction bases outside the gene matches: 7. CDR1 is SEHNR and CDR2 is FQNEAQ in the germline V gene (reference sequence). CDR3 nucleotide sequence: TGTGCCAGCAGCCCGACCGGGACTAGCGGGAGATACAATGAGCAGTTCTTC. It encodes CASSPTGTSGRYNEQFF.